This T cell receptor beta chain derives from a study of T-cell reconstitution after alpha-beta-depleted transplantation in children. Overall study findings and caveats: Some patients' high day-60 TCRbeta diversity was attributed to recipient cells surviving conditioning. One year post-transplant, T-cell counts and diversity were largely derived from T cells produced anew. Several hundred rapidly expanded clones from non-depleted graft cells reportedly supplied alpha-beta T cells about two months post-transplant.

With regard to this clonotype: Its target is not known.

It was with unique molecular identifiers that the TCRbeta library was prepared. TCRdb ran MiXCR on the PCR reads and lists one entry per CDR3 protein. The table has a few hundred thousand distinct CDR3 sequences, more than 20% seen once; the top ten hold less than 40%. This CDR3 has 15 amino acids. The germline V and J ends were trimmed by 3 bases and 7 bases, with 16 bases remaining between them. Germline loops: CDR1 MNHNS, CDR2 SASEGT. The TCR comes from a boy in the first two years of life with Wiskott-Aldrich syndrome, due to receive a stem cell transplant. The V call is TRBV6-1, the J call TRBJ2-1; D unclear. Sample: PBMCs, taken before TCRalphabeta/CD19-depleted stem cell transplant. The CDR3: CASSDLAVYWNEQFF. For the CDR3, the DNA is TGTGCCAGCAGTGATTTAGCCGTCTACTGGAATGAGCAGTTCTTC.